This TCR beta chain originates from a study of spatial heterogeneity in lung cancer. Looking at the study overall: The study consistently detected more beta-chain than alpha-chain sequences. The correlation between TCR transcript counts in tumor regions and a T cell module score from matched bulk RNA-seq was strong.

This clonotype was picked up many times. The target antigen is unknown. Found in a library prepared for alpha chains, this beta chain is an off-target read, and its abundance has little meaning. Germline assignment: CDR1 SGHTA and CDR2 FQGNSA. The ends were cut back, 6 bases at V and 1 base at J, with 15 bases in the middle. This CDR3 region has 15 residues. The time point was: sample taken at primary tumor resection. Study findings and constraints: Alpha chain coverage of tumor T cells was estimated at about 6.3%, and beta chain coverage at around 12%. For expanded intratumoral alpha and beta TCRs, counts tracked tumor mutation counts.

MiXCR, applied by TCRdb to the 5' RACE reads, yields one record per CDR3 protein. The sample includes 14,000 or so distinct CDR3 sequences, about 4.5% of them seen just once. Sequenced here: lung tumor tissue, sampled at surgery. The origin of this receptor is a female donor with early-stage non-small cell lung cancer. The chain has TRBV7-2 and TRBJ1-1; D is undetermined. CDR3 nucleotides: TGTGCCAGCAGACGTACAAGAGATTGGAACACTGAAGCTTTCTTT. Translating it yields CASRRTRDWNTEAFF.